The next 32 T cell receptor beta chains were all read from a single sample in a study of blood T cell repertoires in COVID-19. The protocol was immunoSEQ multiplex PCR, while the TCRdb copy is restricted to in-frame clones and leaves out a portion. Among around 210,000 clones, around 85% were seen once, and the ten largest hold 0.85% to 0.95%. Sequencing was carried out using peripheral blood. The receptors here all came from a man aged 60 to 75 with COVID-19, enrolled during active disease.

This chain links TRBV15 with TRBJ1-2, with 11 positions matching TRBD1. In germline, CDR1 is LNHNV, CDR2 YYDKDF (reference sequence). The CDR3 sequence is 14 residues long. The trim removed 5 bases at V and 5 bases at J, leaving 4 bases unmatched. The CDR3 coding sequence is TGTGCCACCAGCGTAGGACAGGGGGCATATGGCTACACCTTC. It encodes CATSVGQGAYGYTF.

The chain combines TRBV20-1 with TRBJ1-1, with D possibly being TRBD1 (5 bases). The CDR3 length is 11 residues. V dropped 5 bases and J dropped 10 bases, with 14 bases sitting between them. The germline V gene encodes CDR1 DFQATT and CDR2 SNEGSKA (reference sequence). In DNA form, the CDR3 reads TGCAGTGCTGACAGCTCCTTGGGAGCTTTCTTT. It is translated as CSADSSLGAFF.

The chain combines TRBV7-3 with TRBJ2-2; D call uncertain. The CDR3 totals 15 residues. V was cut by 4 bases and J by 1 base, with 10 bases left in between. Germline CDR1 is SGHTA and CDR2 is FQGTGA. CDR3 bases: TGTGCCAGCAGCTCCTACCCGGGGAACACCGGGGAGCTGTTTTTT. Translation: CASSSYPGNTGELFF.

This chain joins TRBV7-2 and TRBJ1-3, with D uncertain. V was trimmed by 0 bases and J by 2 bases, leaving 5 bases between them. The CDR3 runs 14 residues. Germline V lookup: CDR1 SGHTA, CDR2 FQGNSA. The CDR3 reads CASSLATAGNTIYF. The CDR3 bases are TGTGCCAGCAGCTTAGCTACAGCTGGAAACACCATATATTTT.

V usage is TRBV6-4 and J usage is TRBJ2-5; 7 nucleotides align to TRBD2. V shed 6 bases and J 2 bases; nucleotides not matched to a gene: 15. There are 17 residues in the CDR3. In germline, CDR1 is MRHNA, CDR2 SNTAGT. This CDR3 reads CASSSLGLADYQETQYF. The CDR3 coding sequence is TGTGCCAGCAGCTCTCTCGGGCTAGCGGATTATCAAGAGACCCAGTACTTC.

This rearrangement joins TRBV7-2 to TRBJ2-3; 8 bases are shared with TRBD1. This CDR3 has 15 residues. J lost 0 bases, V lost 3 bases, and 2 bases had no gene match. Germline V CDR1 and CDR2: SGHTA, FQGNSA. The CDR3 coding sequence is TGTGCCAGCAGCTTCACAGGGGGTAGCACAGATACGCAGTATTTT. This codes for CASSFTGGSTDTQYF. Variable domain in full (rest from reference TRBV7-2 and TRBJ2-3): GAGVSQSPSNKVTEKGKDVELRCDPISGHTALYWYRQSLGQGLEFLIYFQGNSAPDKSGLPSDRFSAERTGGSVSTLTIQRTQQEDSAVYLCASSFTGGSTDTQYFGPGTRLTVL.

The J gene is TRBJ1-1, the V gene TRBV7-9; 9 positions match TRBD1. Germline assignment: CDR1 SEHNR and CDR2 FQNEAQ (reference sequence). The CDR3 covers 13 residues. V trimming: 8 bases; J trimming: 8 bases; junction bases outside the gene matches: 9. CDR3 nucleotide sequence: TGTGCCAGCGGGAGGGAGGACAGGGGCGAAGCTTTCTTT. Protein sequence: CASGREDRGEAFF.

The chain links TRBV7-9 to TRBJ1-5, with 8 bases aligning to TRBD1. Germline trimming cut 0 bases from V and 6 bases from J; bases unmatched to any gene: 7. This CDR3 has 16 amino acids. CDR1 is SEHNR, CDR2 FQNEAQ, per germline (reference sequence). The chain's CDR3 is CASSLAQGALGQPQHF. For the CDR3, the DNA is TGTGCCAGCAGCTTAGCCCAGGGGGCTCTGGGTCAGCCCCAGCATTTT.

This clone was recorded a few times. CDR3 protein: CASRKQGSVTGELFF. The CDR3 nucleotides read TGTGCCAGCAGAAAACAGGGGAGTGTCACCGGGGAGCTGTTTTTT. This sequence joins TRBV6-5 and TRBJ2-2, with TRBD1 matching over 7 bases. The CDR3 is made up of 15 amino acids. With 6 bases clipped from V and 4 bases from J, the junction kept 8 bases outside the gene matches. Germline V gene data show CDR1 as MNHEY and CDR2 as SVGAGI.

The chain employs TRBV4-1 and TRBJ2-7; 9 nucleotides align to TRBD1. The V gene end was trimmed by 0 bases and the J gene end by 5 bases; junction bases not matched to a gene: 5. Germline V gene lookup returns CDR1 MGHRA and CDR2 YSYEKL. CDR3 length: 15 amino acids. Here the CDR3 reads CASSQEGDRVNEQYF. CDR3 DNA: TGCGCCAGCAGCCAAGAGGGGGACAGGGTTAACGAGCAGTACTTC.

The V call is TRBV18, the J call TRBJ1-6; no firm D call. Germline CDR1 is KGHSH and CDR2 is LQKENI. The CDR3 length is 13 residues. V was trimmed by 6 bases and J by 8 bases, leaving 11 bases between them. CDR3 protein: CASSPVMDSPLHF. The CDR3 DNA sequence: TGTGCCAGCTCCCCGGTGATGGATTCACCCCTCCACTTT.

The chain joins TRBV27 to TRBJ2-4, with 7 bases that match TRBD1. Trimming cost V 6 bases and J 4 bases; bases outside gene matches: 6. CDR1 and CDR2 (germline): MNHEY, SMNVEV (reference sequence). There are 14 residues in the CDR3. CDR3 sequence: CASRETGFKNIQYF. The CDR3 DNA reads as TGTGCCAGCAGGGAGACAGGGTTTAAAAACATTCAGTACTTC.

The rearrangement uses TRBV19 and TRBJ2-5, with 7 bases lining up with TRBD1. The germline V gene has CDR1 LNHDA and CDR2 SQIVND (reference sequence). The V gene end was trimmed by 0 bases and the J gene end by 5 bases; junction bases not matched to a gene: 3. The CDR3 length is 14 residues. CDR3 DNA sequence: TGTGCCAGTAGTATAGAACAGGGGCTGGAGACCCAGTACTTC. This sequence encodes CASSIEQGLETQYF. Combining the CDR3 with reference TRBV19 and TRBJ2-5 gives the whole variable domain DGGITQSPKYLFRKEGQNVTLSCEQNLNHDAMYWYRQDPGQGLRLIYYSQIVNDFQKGDIAEGYSVSREKKESFPLTVTSAQKNPTAFYLCASSIEQGLETQYFGPGTRLLVL.

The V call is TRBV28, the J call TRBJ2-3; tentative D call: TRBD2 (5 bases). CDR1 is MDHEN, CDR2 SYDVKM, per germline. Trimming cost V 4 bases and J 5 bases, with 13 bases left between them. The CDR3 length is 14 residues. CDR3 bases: TGTGCCAGCAGTTCCTTTAGTGCGGGAGATACGCAGTATTTT. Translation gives CASSSFSAGDTQYF.

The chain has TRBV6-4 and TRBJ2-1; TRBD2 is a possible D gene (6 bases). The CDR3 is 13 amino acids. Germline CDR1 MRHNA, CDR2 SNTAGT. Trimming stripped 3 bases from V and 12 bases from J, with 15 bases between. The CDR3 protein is CASSEGGLGVQFF. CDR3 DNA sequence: TGTGCCAGCAGTGAAGGAGGGTTGGGGGTGCAGTTCTTC.

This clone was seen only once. The CDR3 DNA follows: TGTGCCAGCAGCCAAGCGGGGGGAGGGGGGCTTGGCGAGCAGTACTTC. Protein: CASSQAGGGGLGEQYF. The J gene is TRBJ2-7, the V gene TRBV3-1 (or the pseudogene TRBV3-2); tentative D call: TRBD2 (7 bases). Germline CDR1 is LGHDT and CDR2 is YNNKEL (reference sequence). Trimming shortened V by 1 base and J by 6 bases, and 19 bases separated the two germline ends. The CDR3 runs to 16 residues.

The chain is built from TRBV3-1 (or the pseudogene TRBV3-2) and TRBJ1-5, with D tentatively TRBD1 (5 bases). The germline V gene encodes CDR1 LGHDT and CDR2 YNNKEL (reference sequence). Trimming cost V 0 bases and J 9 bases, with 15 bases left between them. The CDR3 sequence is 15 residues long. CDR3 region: CASSQDLAGRGPQHF. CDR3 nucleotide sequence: TGTGCCAGCAGCCAAGATCTCGCGGGAAGGGGGCCCCAGCATTTT.

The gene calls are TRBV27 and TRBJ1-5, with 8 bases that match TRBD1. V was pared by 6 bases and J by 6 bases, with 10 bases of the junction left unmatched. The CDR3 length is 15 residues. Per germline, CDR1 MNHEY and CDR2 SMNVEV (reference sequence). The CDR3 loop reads CASRPLQGVGQPQHF. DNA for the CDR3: TGTGCCAGCAGGCCCTTACAGGGGGTAGGTCAGCCCCAGCATTTT.

CDR3 nucleotide sequence: TGTGCCTGGAGCCTTCGACTCACCATATATTTT. This sequence encodes CAWSLRLTIYF. The V and J genes are TRBV30 and TRBJ1-3; no clear D. Germline CDR1 reads GTSNPN; CDR2 reads SVGIG (reference sequence). V was shortened by 3 bases and J by 9 bases, with 9 bases between the two germline ends. The CDR3 consists of 11 residues.

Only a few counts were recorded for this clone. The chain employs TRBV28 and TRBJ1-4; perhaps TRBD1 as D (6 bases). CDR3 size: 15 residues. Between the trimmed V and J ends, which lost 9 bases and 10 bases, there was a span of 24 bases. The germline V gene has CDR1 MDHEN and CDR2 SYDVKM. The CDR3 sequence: CASQFQGRAKGKLFF. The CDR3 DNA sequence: TGTGCCAGTCAATTTCAGGGGAGGGCGAAAGGAAAACTGTTTTTT.

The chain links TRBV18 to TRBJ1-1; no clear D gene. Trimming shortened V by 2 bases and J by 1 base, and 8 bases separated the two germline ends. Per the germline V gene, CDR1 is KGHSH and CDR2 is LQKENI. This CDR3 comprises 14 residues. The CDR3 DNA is TGTGCCAGCTCACCAAGCCAAGCGAACACTGAAGCTTTCTTT. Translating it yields CASSPSQANTEAFF.

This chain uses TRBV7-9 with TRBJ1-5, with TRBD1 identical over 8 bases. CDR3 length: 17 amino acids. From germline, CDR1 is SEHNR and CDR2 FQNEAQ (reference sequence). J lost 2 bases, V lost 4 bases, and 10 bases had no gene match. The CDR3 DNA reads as TGTGCCAGCAGCTCGGGGAGACAGGGGCTGGGCAATCAGCCCCAGCATTTT. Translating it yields CASSSGRQGLGNQPQHF.

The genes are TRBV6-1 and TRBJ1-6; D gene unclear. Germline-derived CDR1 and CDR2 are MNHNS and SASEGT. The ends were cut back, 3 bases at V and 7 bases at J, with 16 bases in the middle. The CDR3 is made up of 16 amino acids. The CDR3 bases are TGTGCCAGCAGTGACCAAGGTGCGGGTTTGAATTCACCCCTCCACTTT. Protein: CASSDQGAGLNSPLHF.

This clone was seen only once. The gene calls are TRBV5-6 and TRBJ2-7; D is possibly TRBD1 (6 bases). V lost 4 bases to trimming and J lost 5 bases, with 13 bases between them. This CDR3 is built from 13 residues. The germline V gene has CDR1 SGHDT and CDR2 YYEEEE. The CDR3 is CASSQDRLDEQYF. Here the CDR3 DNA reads TGTGCCAGCAGCCAAGACAGGTTGGACGAGCAGTACTTC.

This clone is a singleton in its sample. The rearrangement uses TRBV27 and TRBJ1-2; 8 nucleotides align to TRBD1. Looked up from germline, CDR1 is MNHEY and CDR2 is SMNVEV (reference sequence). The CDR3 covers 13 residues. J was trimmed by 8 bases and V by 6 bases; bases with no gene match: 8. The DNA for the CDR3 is TGTGCCAGCAGGACCATAGGACAGGGCGGCTACACCTTC. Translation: CASRTIGQGGYTF.

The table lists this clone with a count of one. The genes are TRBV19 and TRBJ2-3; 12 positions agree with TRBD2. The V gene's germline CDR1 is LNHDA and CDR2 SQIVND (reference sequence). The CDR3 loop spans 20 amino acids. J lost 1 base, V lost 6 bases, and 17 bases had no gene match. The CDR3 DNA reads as TGTGCCAGTAGACCTTTGCCCCTAGCGGGAGGGCCGTTTGGCACAGATACGCAGTATTTT. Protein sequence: CASRPLPLAGGPFGTDTQYF.

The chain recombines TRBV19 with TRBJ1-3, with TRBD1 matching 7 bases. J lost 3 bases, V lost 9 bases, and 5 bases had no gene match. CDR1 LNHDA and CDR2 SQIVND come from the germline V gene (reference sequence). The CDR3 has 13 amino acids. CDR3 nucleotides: TGTGCCAGCCGAAACAGGGGTGGAAACACCATATATTTT. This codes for CASRNRGGNTIYF.

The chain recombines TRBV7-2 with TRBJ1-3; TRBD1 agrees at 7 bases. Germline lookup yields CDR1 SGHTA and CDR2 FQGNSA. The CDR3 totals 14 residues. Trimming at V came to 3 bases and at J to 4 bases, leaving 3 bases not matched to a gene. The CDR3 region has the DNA TGTGCCAGCAGCTTTACAGGGGCGGGAAACACCATATATTTT. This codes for CASSFTGAGNTIYF.

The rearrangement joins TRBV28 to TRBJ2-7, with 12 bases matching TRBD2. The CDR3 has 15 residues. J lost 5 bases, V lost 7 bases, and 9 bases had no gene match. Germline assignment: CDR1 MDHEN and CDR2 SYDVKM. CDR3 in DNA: TGTGCCAGCACTAGCGGGAGGGCCTTTTTCCACGAGCAGTACTTC. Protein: CASTSGRAFFHEQYF.

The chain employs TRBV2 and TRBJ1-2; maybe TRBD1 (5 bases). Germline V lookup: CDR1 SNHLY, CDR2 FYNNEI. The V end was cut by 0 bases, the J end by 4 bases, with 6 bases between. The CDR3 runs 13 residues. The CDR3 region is CASSEAQGYGYTF. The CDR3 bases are TGTGCCAGCAGTGAAGCCCAGGGCTATGGCTACACCTTC.

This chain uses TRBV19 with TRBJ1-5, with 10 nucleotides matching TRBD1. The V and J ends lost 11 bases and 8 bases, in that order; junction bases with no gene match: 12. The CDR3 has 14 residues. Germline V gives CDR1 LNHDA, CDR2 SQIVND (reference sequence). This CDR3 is CASHGDRGFEPQHF. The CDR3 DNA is TGTGCCTCCCACGGGGACAGGGGATTTGAGCCCCAGCATTTT. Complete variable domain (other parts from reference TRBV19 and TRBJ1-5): DGGITQSPKYLFRKEGQNVTLSCEQNLNHDAMYWYRQDPGQGLRLIYYSQIVNDFQKGDIAEGYSVSREKKESFPLTVTSAQKNPTAFYLCASHGDRGFEPQHFGDGTRLSIL.

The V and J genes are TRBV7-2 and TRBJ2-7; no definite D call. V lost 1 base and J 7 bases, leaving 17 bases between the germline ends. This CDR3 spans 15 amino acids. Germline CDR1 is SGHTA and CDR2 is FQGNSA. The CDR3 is CASSLGPGIRVEQYF. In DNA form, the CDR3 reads TGTGCCAGCAGCTTAGGGCCGGGTATAAGAGTGGAGCAGTACTTC.